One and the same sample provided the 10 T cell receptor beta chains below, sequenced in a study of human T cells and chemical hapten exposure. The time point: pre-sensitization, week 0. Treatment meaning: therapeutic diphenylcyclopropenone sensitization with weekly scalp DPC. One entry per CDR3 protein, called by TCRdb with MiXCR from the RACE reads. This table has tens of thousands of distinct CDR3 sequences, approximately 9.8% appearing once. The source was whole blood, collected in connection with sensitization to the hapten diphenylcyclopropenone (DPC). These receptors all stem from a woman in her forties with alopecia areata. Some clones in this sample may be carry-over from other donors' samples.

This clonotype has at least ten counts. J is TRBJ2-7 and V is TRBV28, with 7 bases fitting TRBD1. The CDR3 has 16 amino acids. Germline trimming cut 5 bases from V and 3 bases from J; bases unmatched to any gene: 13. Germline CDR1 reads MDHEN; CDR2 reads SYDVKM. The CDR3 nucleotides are TGTGCCAGCAGTAGTCGACAGGGTCCAACCCTCTACGAGCAGTACTTC. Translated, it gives CASSSRQGPTLYEQYF.

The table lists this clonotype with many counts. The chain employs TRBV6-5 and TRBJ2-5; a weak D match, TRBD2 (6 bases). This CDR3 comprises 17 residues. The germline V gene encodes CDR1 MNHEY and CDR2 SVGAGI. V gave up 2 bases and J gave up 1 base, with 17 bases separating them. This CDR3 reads CASSYDSGLLLQETQYF. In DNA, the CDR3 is TGTGCCAGCAGTTACGATAGCGGCCTTTTACTCCAAGAGACCCAGTACTTC.

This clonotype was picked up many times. The CDR3 region has the DNA TGTGCCAGCAGTTACAAGACAGGGGTGACTGAAGCTTTCTTT. Protein product: CASSYKTGVTEAFF. The V call is TRBV6-2 or TRBV6-3, the J call TRBJ1-1; 8 bases agree with TRBD1. The ends lost 2 bases at V and 5 bases at J; junction bases unmatched: 4. Germline CDR1 is MNHEY and CDR2 is SVGEGT. This CDR3 region has 14 residues.

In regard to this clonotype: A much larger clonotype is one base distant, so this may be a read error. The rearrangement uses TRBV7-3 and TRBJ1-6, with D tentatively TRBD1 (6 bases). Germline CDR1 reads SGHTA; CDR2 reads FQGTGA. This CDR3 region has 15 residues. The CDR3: CVSSLTGQYNSPLHF. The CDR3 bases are TGTGTCAGCAGCTTAACAGGGCAATATAATTCACCCCTCCACTTT.

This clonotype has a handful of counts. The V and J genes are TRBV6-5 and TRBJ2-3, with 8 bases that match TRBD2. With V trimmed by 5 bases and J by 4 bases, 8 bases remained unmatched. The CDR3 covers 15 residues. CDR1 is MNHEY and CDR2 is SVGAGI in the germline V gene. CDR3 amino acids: CASSPRTSRPDTQYF. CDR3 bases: TGTGCCAGCAGTCCTAGGACTAGCCGTCCAGATACGCAGTATTTT.

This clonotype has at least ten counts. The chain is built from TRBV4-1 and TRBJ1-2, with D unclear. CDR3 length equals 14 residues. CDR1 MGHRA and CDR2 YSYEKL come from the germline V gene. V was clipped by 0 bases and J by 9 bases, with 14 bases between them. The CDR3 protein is CASSQDQARGSYTF. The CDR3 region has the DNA TGCGCCAGCAGCCAAGATCAGGCCAGAGGGAGCTACACCTTC.

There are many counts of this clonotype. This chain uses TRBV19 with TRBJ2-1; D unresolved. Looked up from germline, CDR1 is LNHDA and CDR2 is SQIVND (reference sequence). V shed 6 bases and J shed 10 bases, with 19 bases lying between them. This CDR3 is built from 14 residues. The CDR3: CASSPRRLVDEQFF. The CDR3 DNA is TGTGCCAGTAGCCCTCGCCGGCTAGTGGACGAGCAGTTCTTC.

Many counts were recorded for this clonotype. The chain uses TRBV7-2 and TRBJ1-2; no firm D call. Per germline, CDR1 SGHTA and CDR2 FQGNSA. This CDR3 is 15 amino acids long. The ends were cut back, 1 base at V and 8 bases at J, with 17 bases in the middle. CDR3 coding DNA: TGTGCCAGCAGCTTAGAGGGCAGTTCTACTAGGGGCTACACCTTC. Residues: CASSLEGSSTRGYTF.

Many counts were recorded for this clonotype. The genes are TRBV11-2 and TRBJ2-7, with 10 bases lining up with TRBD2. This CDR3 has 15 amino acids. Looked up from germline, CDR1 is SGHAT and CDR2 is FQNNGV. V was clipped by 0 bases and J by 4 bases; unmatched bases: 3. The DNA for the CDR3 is TGTGCCAGCAGCTTAGAAGCGGGGGGGATTTACGAGCAGTACTTC. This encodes CASSLEAGGIYEQYF. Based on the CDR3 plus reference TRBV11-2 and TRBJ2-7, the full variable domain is EAGVAQSPRYKIIEKRQSVAFWCNPISGHATLYWYQQILGQGPKLLIQFQNNGVVDDSQLPKDRFSAERLKGVDSTLKIQPAKLEDSAVYLCASSLEAGGIYEQYFGPGTRLTVT.

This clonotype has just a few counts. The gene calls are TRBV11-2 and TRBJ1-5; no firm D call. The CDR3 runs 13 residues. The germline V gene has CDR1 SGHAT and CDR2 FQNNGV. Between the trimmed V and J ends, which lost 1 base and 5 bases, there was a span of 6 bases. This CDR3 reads CASSLGRYQPQHF. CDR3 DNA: TGTGCCAGCAGCTTAGGCCGATATCAGCCCCAGCATTTT.